This T cell receptor (beta chain) originates from a study of blood T cell repertoires in COVID-19. Sequenced by immunoSEQ multiplex PCR; TCRdb stores in-frame clones only, minus some. The data hold tens of thousands of clones, with about 80% observed a single time. With 9 bases clipped from V and 4 bases from J, the junction kept 4 bases outside the gene matches. The CDR3 consists of 12 residues. Germline values: CDR1 MNHNY, CDR2 SVGAGI (reference sequence). The origin of this receptor is a man aged 65 to 85 with acute or convalescent COVID-19. The source material was peripheral blood. The chain uses TRBV6-6 and TRBJ1-2; TRBD1 aligns across 8 bases. CDR3 loop: CASQGASYGYTF. CDR3 coding DNA: TGTGCCAGTCAGGGGGCAAGCTATGGCTACACCTTC.